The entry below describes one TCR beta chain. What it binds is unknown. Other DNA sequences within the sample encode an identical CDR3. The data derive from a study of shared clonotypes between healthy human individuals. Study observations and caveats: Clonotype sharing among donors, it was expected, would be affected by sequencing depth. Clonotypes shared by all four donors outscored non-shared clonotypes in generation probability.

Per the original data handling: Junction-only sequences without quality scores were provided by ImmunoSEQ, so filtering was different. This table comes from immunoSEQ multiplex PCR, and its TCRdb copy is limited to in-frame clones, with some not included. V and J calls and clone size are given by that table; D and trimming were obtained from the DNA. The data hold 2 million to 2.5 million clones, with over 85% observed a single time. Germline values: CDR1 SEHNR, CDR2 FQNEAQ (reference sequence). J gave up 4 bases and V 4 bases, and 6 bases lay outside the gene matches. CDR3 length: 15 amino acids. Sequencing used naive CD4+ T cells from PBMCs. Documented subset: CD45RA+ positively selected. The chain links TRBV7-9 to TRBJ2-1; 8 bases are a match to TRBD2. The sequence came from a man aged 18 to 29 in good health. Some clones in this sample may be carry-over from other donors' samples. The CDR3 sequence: CASSSGLAGYNEQFF. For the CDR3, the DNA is TGTGCCAGCAGCTCCGGACTAGCAGGTTACAATGAGCAGTTCTTC.